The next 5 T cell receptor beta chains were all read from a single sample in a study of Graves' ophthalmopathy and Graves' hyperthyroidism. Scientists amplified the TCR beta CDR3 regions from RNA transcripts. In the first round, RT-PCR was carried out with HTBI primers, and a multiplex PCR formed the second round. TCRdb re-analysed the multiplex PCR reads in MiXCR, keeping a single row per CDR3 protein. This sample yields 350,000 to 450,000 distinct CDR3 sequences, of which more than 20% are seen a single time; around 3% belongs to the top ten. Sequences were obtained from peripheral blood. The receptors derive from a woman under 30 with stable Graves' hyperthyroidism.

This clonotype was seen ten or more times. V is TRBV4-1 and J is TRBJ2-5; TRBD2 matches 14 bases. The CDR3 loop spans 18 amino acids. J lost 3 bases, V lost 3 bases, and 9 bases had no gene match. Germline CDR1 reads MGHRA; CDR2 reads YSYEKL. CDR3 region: CASSQARPGLAGEETQYF. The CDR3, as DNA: TGCGCCAGCAGCCAGGCCCGACCGGGACTAGCGGGAGAAGAGACCCAGTACTTC.

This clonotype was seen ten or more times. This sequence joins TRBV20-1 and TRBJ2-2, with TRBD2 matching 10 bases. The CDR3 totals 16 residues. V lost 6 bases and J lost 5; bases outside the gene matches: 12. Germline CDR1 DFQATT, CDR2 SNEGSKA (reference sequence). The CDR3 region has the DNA TGCAGTGCCCTCGGATGGAGCGGGAGGGGAACCGGGGAGCTGTTTTTT. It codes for CSALGWSGRGTGELFF.

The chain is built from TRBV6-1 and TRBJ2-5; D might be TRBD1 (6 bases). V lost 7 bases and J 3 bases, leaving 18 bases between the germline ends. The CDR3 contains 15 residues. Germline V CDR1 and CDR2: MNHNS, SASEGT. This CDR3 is CASTSTGKVKETQYF. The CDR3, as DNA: TGTGCCAGCACCTCCACAGGGAAAGTTAAAGAGACCCAGTACTTC.

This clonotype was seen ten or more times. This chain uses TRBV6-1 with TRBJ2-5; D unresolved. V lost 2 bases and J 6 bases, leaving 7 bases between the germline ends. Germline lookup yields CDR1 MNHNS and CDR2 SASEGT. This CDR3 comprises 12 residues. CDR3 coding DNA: TGTGCCAGCAGTGAATACCCGAAGACCCAGTACTTC. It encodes CASSEYPKTQYF.

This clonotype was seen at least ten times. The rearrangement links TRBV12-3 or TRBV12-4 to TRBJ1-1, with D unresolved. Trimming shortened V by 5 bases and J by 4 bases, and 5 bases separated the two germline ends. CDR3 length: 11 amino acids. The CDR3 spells CASSLFTEAFF. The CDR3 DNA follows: TGTGCCAGCAGTCTATTCACTGAAGCTTTCTTT.